Presented here are 21 T cell receptor beta chains from one specimen sequenced in a study of siplizumab effects on memory and regulatory T cells. Measured with immunoSEQ multiplex PCR; TCRdb has only the in-frame clones, and not every one. The table has more than 90,000 clones, 85% to 95% seen once. Sequenced sample: non-Treg CD4+ T cells sorted from blood. The receptors were gathered from a human donor in good health.

CDR3 amino acids: CASSSQGGDGNEQFF. In DNA, the CDR3 is TGTGCCAGCAGCTCTCAGGGGGGAGATGGGAATGAGCAGTTCTTC. The chain employs TRBV7-3 and TRBJ2-1, with D maybe TRBD1 (7 bases). Germline assignment: CDR1 SGHTA and CDR2 FQGTGA. This CDR3 region has 15 residues. V lost 4 bases, J lost 7 bases, and 17 bases lay in between.

V usage is TRBV10-3 and J usage is TRBJ2-3; D gene uncertain. The CDR3 consists of 14 residues. Deletions cut 5 bases from V and 1 base from J, with 10 bases between. CDR1 and CDR2 (germline): ENHRY, SYGVKD. CDR3 residues: CAISSRQGTDTQYF. DNA of the CDR3: TGTGCCATCAGTTCCAGACAAGGCACAGATACGCAGTATTTT.

J is TRBJ2-7 and V is TRBV11-3; TRBD2 aligns across 15 bases. Germline-derived CDR1 and CDR2 are SGHNT and YENEEA. The CDR3 is 16 amino acids. The V segment lost 1 base and the J segment 6 bases; nucleotides outside the gene matches: 4. The CDR3 protein is CASSLGGLAGGREQYF. CDR3 bases: TGTGCCAGCAGCTTAGGGGGACTAGCGGGAGGACGCGAGCAGTACTTC.

The gene calls are TRBV27 and TRBJ2-3; D uncertain. Trimming cost V 8 bases and J 4 bases, with 10 bases left between them. The CDR3 has 12 residues. Germline V lookup: CDR1 MNHEY, CDR2 SMNVEV (reference sequence). The CDR3 loop reads CASARLADTQYF. The CDR3 DNA reads TGTGCCAGCGCGAGGCTGGCAGATACGCAGTATTTT.

The genes are TRBV7-8 and TRBJ1-1; 8 bases are shared with TRBD1. The CDR3 is 16 residues long. Germline V CDR1 and CDR2: SGHVS, FQNEAQ. V was clipped by 5 bases and J by 0 bases; unmatched bases: 8. CDR3 loop: CASSPWDRWVNTEAFF. The CDR3 coding sequence is TGTGCCAGCAGCCCTTGGGACAGGTGGGTGAACACTGAAGCTTTCTTT.

This chain joins TRBV7-9 and TRBJ2-1; maybe TRBD1 (6 bases). Germline V lookup: CDR1 SEHNR, CDR2 FQNEAQ (reference sequence). The ends were cut back, 1 base at V and 4 bases at J, with 11 bases in the middle. There are 15 residues in the CDR3. CDR3 amino acids: CASSLGQGLYNEQFF. CDR3 in DNA: TGTGCCAGCAGCTTAGGGCAGGGGCTTTACAATGAGCAGTTCTTC. The complete variable domain, with remaining parts taken from reference TRBV7-9 and TRBJ2-1, reads DTGVSQNPRHKITKRGQNVTFRCDPISEHNRLYWYRQTLGQGPEFLTYFQNEAQLEKSRLLSDRFSAERPKGSFSTLEIQRTEQGDSAMYLCASSLGQGLYNEQFFGPGTRLTVL.

The gene calls are TRBV29-1 and TRBJ2-3; D may be TRBD1 (5 bases). Trimming stripped 2 bases from V and 2 bases from J, with 8 bases between. Germline CDR1 reads SQVTM; CDR2 reads ANQGSEA. CDR3 size: 13 residues. The CDR3 DNA sequence: TGCAGCGTTGAAACAGGAGTCACAGATACGCAGTATTTT. Translation: CSVETGVTDTQYF.

The sample holds a few counts of this clone. The chain is built from TRBV9 and TRBJ1-2; tentative D call: TRBD1 (6 bases). The CDR3 length is 14 residues. Germline lookup yields CDR1 SGDLS and CDR2 YYNGEE. Trimming pared 0 bases from V and 4 bases from J, leaving 10 bases between. The CDR3 reads CASSVAGARYGYTF. The CDR3 nucleotides read TGTGCCAGCAGCGTAGCAGGGGCCCGCTATGGCTACACCTTC.

The chain combines TRBV2 with TRBJ2-5; perhaps TRBD1 as D (6 bases). From germline, CDR1 is SNHLY and CDR2 FYNNEI. The ends were cut back, 2 bases at V and 2 bases at J, with 9 bases in the middle. CDR3 length: 14 residues. DNA for the CDR3: TGTGCCAGCAGTGAAAAACAGGGACAAGAGACCCAGTACTTC. It yields the protein CASSEKQGQETQYF.

This clone was seen a handful of times. V and J are TRBV19 and TRBJ1-5; D perhaps matches TRBD1 (6 bases). V lost 4 bases and J lost 7, with 14 bases in between. Germline V gene data show CDR1 as LNHDA and CDR2 as SQIVND (reference sequence). This CDR3 spans 14 amino acids. This CDR3 reads CASSNTGRGQPQHF. In DNA form, the CDR3 reads TGTGCCAGTAGTAACACAGGGCGGGGGCAGCCCCAGCATTTT.

This clone is a singleton in its sample. The V call is TRBV7-9, the J call TRBJ2-5; D not certain. TRBJ2-7 matches the DNA end more closely, so the J call is doubtful. The CDR3 consists of 15 residues. Germline V gene data show CDR1 as SEHNR and CDR2 as FQNEAQ (reference sequence). The CDR3 DNA sequence: TGTGCCAGCAGCTTAGCGAGTGGGATAACCTACGAGCAGTACTTC. Its translation: CASSLASGITYEQYF.

For the CDR3, the DNA is TGTGCCAGCCTGGGTACAGGGAAGAACACTGAAGCTTTCTTT. Amino acids: CASLGTGKNTEAFF. This chain joins TRBV18 and TRBJ1-1; possible D gene TRBD1, 6 bases. Trimming removed 8 bases at V and 1 base at J, with 14 bases between. This CDR3 region has 14 residues. CDR1 is KGHSH, CDR2 LQKENI, per germline.

The V gene is TRBV7-9, the J gene TRBJ2-6; D unresolved. The CDR3 sequence is 17 residues long. Germline CDR1 and CDR2: SEHNR and FQNEAQ (reference sequence). V lost 1 base to trimming and J lost 0 bases, with 10 bases between them. CDR3 nucleotide sequence: TGTGCCAGCAGCTTAGAGTCTACCATCTCTGGGGCCAACGTCCTGACTTTC. It translates to CASSLESTISGANVLTF.

As to this clone: Other nucleotide sequences in the sample specify the same CDR3. This chain uses TRBV28 with TRBJ2-1; 12 bases match TRBD2. The V segment lost 6 bases and the J segment 1 base; nucleotides outside the gene matches: 4. The CDR3 is made up of 16 amino acids. CDR1 is MDHEN, CDR2 SYDVKM, per germline. CDR3 residues: CASSPSGRGSYNEQFF. DNA of the CDR3: TGTGCCAGCAGCCCTAGCGGGAGGGGTTCCTACAATGAGCAGTTCTTC.

Written as DNA, the CDR3 is TGTGCCATCTCGCCCGTCTCTGGAAACACCATATATTTT. It encodes CAISPVSGNTIYF. The genes are TRBV10-3 and TRBJ1-3, with D uncertain. Trimming took 8 bases from V and 0 from J, leaving 8 bases between them. The length of the CDR3 is 13 residues. Germline-derived CDR1 and CDR2 are ENHRY and SYGVKD.

The V gene is TRBV5-1, the J gene TRBJ1-1; D gene unclear. The CDR3 spans 13 residues. V dropped 0 bases and J dropped 5 bases, with 8 bases sitting between them. Germline CDR1 SGHRS, CDR2 YFSETQ. The CDR3 DNA is TGCGCCAGCAGCTTGGTATCTGGGACTGAAGCTTTCTTT. Protein product: CASSLVSGTEAFF.

J is TRBJ1-5 and V is TRBV7-2; no clear D gene. CDR3 length: 14 residues. Germline V gives CDR1 SGHTA, CDR2 FQGNSA. Between the trimmed V and J ends, which lost 5 bases and 0 bases, there was a span of 8 bases. The CDR3 DNA reads as TGTGCCAGCAGCAGGGTCTATAGCAATCAGCCCCAGCATTTT. Translation gives CASSRVYSNQPQHF.

The chain carries TRBV12-5 and TRBJ2-2; possibly TRBD1 for D (6 bases). V was pared by 3 bases and J by 5 bases, with 13 bases between. Germline values: CDR1 LGHNT, CDR2 FRNRAP. The CDR3 contains 15 residues. The CDR3 region has the DNA TGTGCTAGTGGTTTATTGGGGGCCTGGACCGGGGAGCTGTTTTTT. Amino acid sequence: CASGLLGAWTGELFF.

V usage is TRBV30 and J usage is TRBJ2-2; 7 bases align to TRBD1. The junction had 6 bases not matched to a gene; V was cut back by 4 bases and J by 7 bases. This CDR3 contains 13 residues. CDR1 and CDR2 (germline): GTSNPN, SVGIG (reference sequence). This CDR3 reads CAWKGQSYGELFF. The DNA for the CDR3 is TGTGCCTGGAAGGGACAGTCCTACGGGGAGCTGTTTTTT.

The chain links TRBV19 to TRBJ1-5, with TRBD1 as a possible D gene (5 bases). Germline V gene sequence: CDR1 LNHDA, CDR2 SQIVND (reference sequence). This CDR3 contains 14 residues. The ends were cut back, 6 bases at V and 7 bases at J, with 16 bases in the middle. CDR3 residues: CASSGTTPRQPQHF. CDR3 sequence (DNA): TGTGCCAGTAGCGGGACGACACCTCGGCAGCCCCAGCATTTT.

This clone was seen a single time. The rearrangement links TRBV9 to TRBJ1-2; 7 nucleotides match TRBD1. CDR3 size: 15 residues. Germline CDR1 SGDLS, CDR2 YYNGEE. Unmatched junction bases numbered 3, after V lost 0 bases and J lost 1 base. The CDR3 sequence: CASSVEPGGNYGYTF. CDR3 sequence (DNA): TGTGCCAGCAGCGTAGAGCCAGGGGGTAACTATGGCTACACCTTC. Supplemented by reference TRBV9 and TRBJ1-2, the full variable domain reads DSGVTQTPKHLITATGQRVTLRCSPRSGDLSVYWYQQSLDQGLQFLIQYYNGEERAKGNILERFSAQQFPDLHSELNLSSLELGDSALYFCASSVEPGGNYGYTFGSGTRLTVV.